This record covers a single T cell receptor beta chain. Within one base of it there is no much larger clone, and no base qualities were kept. This entry is derived from a study of tacrolimus-resistant gene-edited T cells for transplant recipients (dated by TCRdb to the early 2020s). In the study overall: TCRbeta sequencing compared clonality and clone numbers between expanded FKBP12 knockout and unedited CMV-specific T cell products. Sequencing was performed for a couple of donors, with one unedited and one FKBP12 knockout CMV-specific T cell product contributed by each donor. Repertoire sequencing was done as a safety check to rule out transformation-driven clonal outgrowth after gene editing.

Genomic DNA was used for TCRbeta sequencing through the immunoSEQ service. The source study handled its data this way. The repertoires were analyzed in immunoSEQ ANALYZER 3.0, which was used to calculate Morisita similarity, clonality, top-10 clone coverage and total clone counts. Clonality was put on a scale on which 1 meant a monoclonal product and lower values meant a more diverse product. TCRdb took this table from immuneACCESS and kept in-frame rearrangements with V and J called. Such tables lack part of the clones; where checked against another copy, unresolved V genes explain under half of the gap, and the rest is unexplained. Clonal size and the V and J genes are those of that table, whereas D and trimming came from the DNA. The sample yields 700 or so clones; around 46% were counted once. 80% to 90% of the sample is in the top ten clones. The research as a whole found: According to the authors' conclusion, gene editing neither drastically skewed the TCRbeta repertoire nor caused excessive clonal expansion. Between donors, the repertoires had no Morisita similarity, whereas knockout and unedited products from the same donor showed high similarity. Comparable clonality, top-10 clone read coverage, and total clone numbers were found for knockout and unedited products. The repertoire comparisons shown in Figure 5 were based on n = 2.

Before enrichment with an IFNgamma secretion assay kit, PBMCs were stimulated for about 6 hours using overlapping CMV pp65 and IE-1 peptide pools. Unmodified control products were expanded alongside the edited products but were not electroporated. After enrichment, the CMV-specific T cells were expanded in culture with recombinant human IL-7 and IL-15. Before cryopreservation, T cell products were cultured for about three weeks. After activation, CMV-specific T cells were enriched from PBMCs based on IFNgamma secretion. From the cysteine up to the phenylalanine, the CDR3 has a length of 11 residues. Only CDR3 DNA is held: 33 bases, read in frame from base 1. V was cut back by 5 bases and J by 1 base, leaving a gap of 2 bases between them. According to the germline V gene, CDR1 reads KGHSH and CDR2 reads LQKENI.

The sequence derives from a human donor in good health, a blood donor. The sample comprised a CMV-specific product grown in culture. The sample's cell subset or site, from its label and the paper: expanded CMV-specific T cell product isolated by IFNgamma secretion after CMV peptide stimulation. The rearranged segments are TRBV18 and TRBJ2-5; the D gene lacks a confident call. The CDR3 sequence is CASSSQETQYF. The DNA sequence is TGTGCCAGCTCATCCCAAGAGACCCAGTACTTC.